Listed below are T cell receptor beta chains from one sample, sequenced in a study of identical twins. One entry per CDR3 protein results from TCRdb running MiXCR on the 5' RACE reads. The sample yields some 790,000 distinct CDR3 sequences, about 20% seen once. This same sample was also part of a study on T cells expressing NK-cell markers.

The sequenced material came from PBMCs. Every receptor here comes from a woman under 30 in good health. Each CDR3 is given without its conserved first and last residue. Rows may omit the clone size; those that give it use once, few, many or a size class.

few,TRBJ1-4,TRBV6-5,ASRRLNEKLF
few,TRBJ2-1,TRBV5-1,ASSHTSSTYNEQF
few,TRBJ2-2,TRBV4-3,ASSQLSGTNTGELF
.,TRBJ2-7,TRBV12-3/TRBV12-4,ASSLIGGAVSRYEQY
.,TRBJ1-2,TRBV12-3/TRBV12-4,ASSSGTGSYGYT
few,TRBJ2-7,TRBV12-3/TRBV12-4,ASSPAVLIYEQY
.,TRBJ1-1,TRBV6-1,ASIPQRGQGEAF
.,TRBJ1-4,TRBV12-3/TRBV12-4,ASSPAGQGLDEKLF
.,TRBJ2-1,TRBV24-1,ATSDSGRHEQF
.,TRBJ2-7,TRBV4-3,ASSQGTGGRATYEQY
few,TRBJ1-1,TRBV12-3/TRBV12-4,ASRGLRGGAEAF
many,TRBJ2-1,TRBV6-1,ASMVREGGYEQF
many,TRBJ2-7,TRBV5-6,ASSVTGTANEQY
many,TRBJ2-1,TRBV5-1,ASSPVLNEQF
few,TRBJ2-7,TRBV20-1,SAQFRTLPL
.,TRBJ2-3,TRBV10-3,AINPAGGTDTQY
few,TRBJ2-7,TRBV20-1,SASENYEQY
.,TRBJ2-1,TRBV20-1,SARLRGEQF
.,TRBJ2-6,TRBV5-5,ASSFPPGGYSGANVLT
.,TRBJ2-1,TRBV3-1,ASSIDRGWEREQF
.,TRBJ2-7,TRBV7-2,ASSLNPGPPYEQY
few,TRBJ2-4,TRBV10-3,AIIRPPSGGLAKNIQY
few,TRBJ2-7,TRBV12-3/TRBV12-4,ASSSMGTPSGSEQY
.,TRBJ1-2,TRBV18,ASSQYTGGGYGYT